The sequence of this TCR beta chain was determined in a study of T cells in localized non-small cell lung cancer. Study-wide results and limits: Researchers found a median roughly 50 of the top 100 tumor clones in adjacent lung. Those with higher blood T cell density had longer overall survival. Compared with tumor, uninvolved adjacent lung displayed greater T cell clonality, ranking highest overall. A single tumor region was sequenced, leaving heterogeneity possible.

The CDR3 spans 13 residues. Deletions cut 3 bases from V and 3 bases from J, with 8 bases between. The germline V gene has CDR1 MNHEY and CDR2 SMNVEV (reference sequence). The method was immunoSEQ multiplex PCR; TCRdb's version includes in-frame clones alone and lacks a portion of them. The data show around 90,000 clones, with about 78% seen just once and 15% to 20% held by the top ten. In regard to this clone: The antigen is unknown.

Sequencing used PBMCs, obtained before any cancer treatment. This rearrangement joins TRBV27 to TRBJ1-1, with D possibly being TRBD1 (6 bases). This clonotype was sampled from a man aged 40-75 years with stage II squamous cell lung carcinoma. The CDR3 nucleotides are TGTGCCAGCAGTTTGGGGGCGGACACTGAAGCTTTCTTT. Its translation is CASSLGADTEAFF.